The clone carrying this T cell receptor beta chain was counted once. The antigen is not known. This entry comes from a study of T cell repertoires in cytomegalovirus infection. TCRdb redid the calling of the reads with MiXCR, one entry per CDR3 protein. The sample yields about 830,000 distinct CDR3 sequences, about 31% seen once. Overall study results and limits: CMV carriers with the relevant HLA were identified by cumulative public TCR beta family frequency. Clonotype analysis showed dominance of the ex vivo response by HLA-C-restricted CMV-specific TCR beta clonotypes.

The germline V gene has CDR1 MNHNS and CDR2 SASEGT. The ends were cut back, 6 bases at V and 4 bases at J, with 16 bases in the middle. The CDR3 is 14 amino acids. This sequence joins TRBV6-1 and TRBJ2-7; possibly TRBD1 for D (6 bases). The TCR originated in a human donor in good health (CMV status not recorded). Some clones in this sample may be carry-over from other donors' samples. The specimen comprised cultured CD8+ T cells from PBMCs, sampled from culture after CMV antigen stimulation. The CDR3 protein is CASRLEQGGYEQYV. As DNA, the CDR3 is TGTGCCAGCAGGCTCGAACAGGGCGGTTACGAGCAGTACGTC.